This TCR beta chain was captured in a study of response to subunit inactivated influenza vaccine. CDR3 length: 14 amino acids. V lost 0 bases and J lost 4, with 7 bases in between. The germline V gene has CDR1 LNHNV and CDR2 YYDKDF (reference sequence). This clonotype has more than one count but fewer than ten. TCRdb fed the RT-PCR reads into MiXCR, producing one record per CDR3 protein. The sample lists 500,000 to 550,000 distinct CDR3 sequences; around 8% were seen once. The origin of this receptor is a man aged 50 to 75 who received an inactivated influenza vaccine. The chain links TRBV15 to TRBJ1-5; D may be TRBD1 (5 bases). Sequencing was performed on PBMCs from blood, taken roughly 24 months after vaccination. The CDR3 bases are TGTGCCACCAGCAGAGATAGGGGAAATCAGCCCCAGCATTTT. Protein product: CATSRDRGNQPQHF.